This TCR beta chain emerged from a study of blood T cell repertoires in COVID-19. Under the authors' procedure: Using reference gene primer amplification, nucleated cell counts were estimated. Libraries were prepared by immunoSEQ multiplex PCR; TCRdb keeps only in-frame clonotypes and omits some of them. V and J calls and clone size are as listed in that table; D and trimming were resolved from the DNA. The sample consists of about 180,000 clones, approximately 87% of them appearing once. From germline, CDR1 is SNHLY and CDR2 FYNNEI. V was clipped by 6 bases and J by 5 bases; unmatched bases: 9. The CDR3 loop spans 14 amino acids.

Specimen: peripheral blood. The chain recombines TRBV2 with TRBJ1-2; 7 bases fit TRBD1. The TCR sequence derives from a man between 40 and 49 years old with active or convalescent COVID-19. The CDR3 protein is CASRGGGTDYGYTF. The CDR3 DNA follows: TGTGCCAGCAGGGGGGGCGGGACAGATTATGGCTACACCTTC.